A single sample gave rise to the 30 T cell receptor beta chains below, sequenced in a study of OX40 agonist ivuxolimab in advanced cancers. The protocol was immunoSEQ multiplex PCR, while the TCRdb copy is restricted to in-frame clones and leaves out a portion. Of 80,000 to 100,000 clones listed, approximately 94% are singletons. This sample comprised CD4+ or CD8+ T cells sorted from blood, obtained in a trial of the OX40 agonist ivuxolimab. Receptor source: an adult with an advanced solid tumor such as melanoma, head and neck, liver or kidney cancer.

The chain links TRBV2 to TRBJ2-2; TRBD2 might be the D (6 bases). The CDR3 runs to 15 residues. The germline CDR1 and CDR2 sequences are SNHLY and FYNNEI. The ends were cut back, 3 bases at V and 4 bases at J, with 12 bases in the middle. CDR3 in DNA: TGTGCCAGCAGTGACTTAGCGGAGCTCACCGGGGAGCTGTTTTTT. Translation: CASSDLAELTGELFF. The whole variable domain, remainder taken from reference TRBV2 and TRBJ2-2, is EPEVTQTPSHQVTQMGQEVILRCVPISNHLYFYWYRQILGQKVEFLVSFYNNEISEKSEIFDDQFSVERPDGSNFTLKIRSTKLEDSAMYFCASSDLAELTGELFFGEGSRLTVL.

This clone has only one observation. The genes are TRBV4-2 and TRBJ1-4, with D possibly matching TRBD1 (5 bases). This CDR3 has 17 amino acids. Germline CDR1 reads LGHNA; CDR2 reads YNFKEQ. V lost 0 bases, J lost 0 bases, and 11 bases lay in between. The CDR3 nucleotides are TGTGCCAGCAGCCAAGATGGGGGAGGGACAACTAATGAAAAACTGTTTTTT. Its protein product is CASSQDGGGTTNEKLFF.

CDR3 DNA: TGTGCCAGCAGCTCCAGGGGGGGACTAAGGAGCAATCAGCCCCAGCATTTT. It codes for CASSSRGGLRSNQPQHF. This chain uses TRBV21-1 with TRBJ1-5. TRBV21-1 is a listed pseudogene. The CDR3 consists of 17 residues.

This chain uses TRBV6-5 with TRBJ2-7; either TRBD1 or TRBD2 may supply D (7 bases each). Per germline, CDR1 MNHEY and CDR2 SVGAGI. The germline V and J ends were trimmed by 6 bases and 3 bases, with 18 bases remaining between them. This CDR3 contains 15 residues. Here the CDR3 reads CASSPQGGENYEQYF. Here the CDR3 DNA reads TGTGCCAGCAGCCCCCAGGGGGGGGAGAACTACGAGCAGTACTTC.

The rearrangement joins TRBV2 to TRBJ1-1; 9 bases are a match to TRBD1. V was clipped by 6 bases and J by 5 bases; unmatched bases: 7. The CDR3 has 14 amino acids. The germline V gene has CDR1 SNHLY and CDR2 FYNNEI. CDR3: CASSPGTGWTEAFF. The CDR3 DNA reads TGTGCCAGCAGCCCCGGGACAGGGTGGACTGAAGCTTTCTTT.

J is TRBJ2-3 and V is TRBV2; D may be TRBD2 (7 bases). This CDR3 has 16 amino acids. Between the trimmed V and J ends, which lost 3 bases and 6 bases, there was a span of 19 bases. The germline V gene encodes CDR1 SNHLY and CDR2 FYNNEI. CDR3 sequence reads: CASSEMLAGAMDTQYF. CDR3 coding DNA: TGTGCCAGCAGTGAGATGTTGGCGGGGGCCATGGATACGCAGTATTTT.

This chain joins TRBV27 and TRBJ1-1; 9 bases agree with TRBD1. The CDR3 runs to 14 residues. J gave up 1 base and V 5 bases, and 2 bases lay outside the gene matches. Germline V CDR1 and CDR2: MNHEY, SMNVEV (reference sequence). CDR3 DNA: TGTGCCAGCAGTCCGGGACAGGGGAACACTGAAGCTTTCTTT. As protein: CASSPGQGNTEAFF.

V usage is TRBV7-8 and J usage is TRBJ1-3; TRBD1 matches 10 bases. The ends lost 3 bases at V and 4 bases at J; junction bases unmatched: 3. This CDR3 comprises 15 residues. The germline CDR1 and CDR2 sequences are SGHVS and FQNEAQ. Here the CDR3 DNA reads TGTGCCAGCAGCTTGGGACAGGGGACCGGAAACACCATATATTTT. Protein: CASSLGQGTGNTIYF.

The genes are TRBV30 and TRBJ2-7; 7 positions match TRBD2. Germline V gives CDR1 GTSNPN, CDR2 SVGIG (reference sequence). This CDR3 has 13 amino acids. Trimming took 5 bases from V and 0 from J; bases not matched to a gene: 4. CDR3 DNA sequence: TGTGCCTGGGGGGGGGAAAGCTCCTACGAGCAGTACTTC. Residues: CAWGGESSYEQYF.

The rearrangement uses TRBV28 and TRBJ2-3; 11 bases align to TRBD1. Germline V gives CDR1 MDHEN, CDR2 SYDVKM. Trimming at V came to 2 bases and at J to 3 bases, leaving 10 bases not matched to a gene. The CDR3 contains 18 residues. CDR3 amino acids: CASSLGRFGQGATDTQYF. The CDR3 nucleotides read TGTGCCAGCAGTTTAGGTCGGTTCGGACAGGGGGCGACAGATACGCAGTATTTT.

The chain is built from TRBV29-1 and TRBJ1-1, with D perhaps TRBD1 (6 bases). From germline, CDR1 is SQVTM and CDR2 ANQGSEA. The V end was cut by 3 bases, the J end by 0 bases, with 17 bases between. There are 16 residues in the CDR3. The CDR3 DNA reads as TGCAGCGTTGATAGCCCCCTCGGACAGATGAACACTGAAGCTTTCTTT. This translates into CSVDSPLGQMNTEAFF.

The gene calls are TRBV6-6 and TRBJ2-1; D perhaps matches TRBD1 (6 bases). Germline assignment: CDR1 MNHNY and CDR2 SVGAGI (reference sequence). Trimming cost V 0 bases and J 6 bases, with 6 bases left between them. The CDR3 contains 13 residues. As DNA, the CDR3 is TGTGCCAGCAGTTACTCGGACAGCAATGAGCAGTTCTTC. Amino acids: CASSYSDSNEQFF.

This clone was counted once. The rearrangement links TRBV4-1 to TRBJ2-7; possibly TRBD1 for D (6 bases). The CDR3 consists of 15 residues. V shed 1 base and J shed 0 bases, with 10 bases lying between them. Germline V gene sequence: CDR1 MGHRA, CDR2 YSYEKL. This CDR3 is CASSQAPDSSYEQYF. CDR3 sequence (DNA): TGCGCCAGCAGCCAAGCCCCGGACAGCTCCTACGAGCAGTACTTC.

The chain carries TRBV27 and TRBJ1-1; 7 bases fit TRBD1. Germline V lookup: CDR1 MNHEY, CDR2 SMNVEV (reference sequence). This CDR3 contains 14 residues. V lost 2 bases and J lost 5; bases outside the gene matches: 5. CDR3 DNA sequence: TGTGCCAGCAGTTTAGAGGGGGCGCATACTGAAGCTTTCTTT. Protein product: CASSLEGAHTEAFF.

The CDR3 bases are TGCGCCAGCAGCTTGGAGGGGTACACAGATACGCAGTATTTT. It codes for CASSLEGYTDTQYF. The chain has TRBV5-1 and TRBJ2-3, with D tentatively TRBD1 (5 bases). CDR3 length: 14 amino acids. The germline CDR1 and CDR2 sequences are SGHRS and YFSETQ. V was pared by 0 bases and J by 2 bases, with 7 bases between. Together with reference TRBV5-1 and TRBJ2-3, the CDR3 gives the full variable domain: KAGVTQTPRYLIKTRGQQVTLSCSPISGHRSVSWYQQTPGQGLQFLFEYFSETQRNKGNFPGRFSGRQFSNSRSEMNVSTLELGDSALYLCASSLEGYTDTQYFGPGTRLTVL.

The rearrangement links TRBV28 to TRBJ2-1, with TRBD2 identical over 8 bases. The germline V gene has CDR1 MDHEN and CDR2 SYDVKM. J lost 4 bases, V lost 4 bases, and 15 bases had no gene match. The CDR3 contains 18 residues. The CDR3 reads CASSSPASGRSAYNEQFF. CDR3 DNA sequence: TGTGCCAGCAGTTCTCCAGCCAGCGGGAGATCCGCATACAATGAGCAGTTCTTC.

The rearrangement links TRBV6-1 to TRBJ1-1, with D unresolved. Germline CDR1 reads MNHNS; CDR2 reads SASEGT. Between the trimmed V and J ends, which lost 8 bases and 5 bases, there was a span of 12 bases. The CDR3 totals 12 residues. The CDR3 loop is CASGPRATEAFF. CDR3 in DNA: TGTGCCAGCGGGCCCCGGGCTACTGAAGCTTTCTTT.

This CDR3 reads CASSFGGTQYF. The CDR3 DNA sequence: TGTGCCAGCAGTTTTGGGGGGACCCAGTACTTC. The chain combines TRBV27 with TRBJ2-5, with D tentatively TRBD1 or TRBD2 (5 bases each). The V gene's germline CDR1 is MNHEY and CDR2 SMNVEV (reference sequence). CDR3 length: 11 residues. Trimming took off 3 bases at V and 7 bases at J, with 6 bases between the two ends.

The chain is built from TRBV18 and TRBJ1-5, with D possibly matching TRBD1 (5 bases). Between the trimmed V and J ends, which lost 5 bases and 9 bases, there was a span of 17 bases. This CDR3 has 14 residues. Per germline, CDR1 KGHSH and CDR2 LQKENI. The CDR3 nucleotides read TGTGCCAGCTCAGAGGGGACTCCCAATAGGCCCCAGCATTTT. Translated: CASSEGTPNRPQHF.

V gene TRBV2 combines with J gene TRBJ1-4; D gene unclear. Per germline, CDR1 SNHLY and CDR2 FYNNEI. The CDR3 sequence is 13 residues long. V lost 7 bases, J lost 5 bases, and 11 bases lay in between. CDR3 protein: CASKTGPNEKLFF. In DNA, the CDR3 is TGTGCCAGCAAGACCGGACCGAATGAAAAACTGTTTTTT.

The V call is TRBV6-4, the J call TRBJ2-2; 8 nucleotides agree with TRBD1. V lost 11 bases to trimming and J lost 3 bases; unmatched junction nucleotides: 14. Germline V lookup: CDR1 MRHNA, CDR2 SNTAGT. This CDR3 is 16 amino acids long. This CDR3 reads CAVEGNRGCYTGELFF. The CDR3 bases are TGTGCCGTAGAAGGAAACAGGGGGTGTTACACCGGGGAGCTGTTTTTT.

The chain has TRBV7-9 and TRBJ2-5; 7 bases are shared with TRBD2. The CDR3 totals 13 residues. Germline V gene lookup returns CDR1 SEHNR and CDR2 FQNEAQ (reference sequence). J was trimmed by 2 bases and V by 4 bases; bases with no gene match: 1. The CDR3 coding sequence is TGTGCCAGCAGCTCTAGCGGACAAGAGACCCAGTACTTC. Its translation: CASSSSGQETQYF.

The chain uses TRBV9 and TRBJ2-2; TRBD2 agrees at 9 bases. V trimming: 4 bases; J trimming: 6 bases; junction bases outside the gene matches: 7. The CDR3 totals 15 residues. CDR1 is SGDLS, CDR2 YYNGEE, per germline. The CDR3 reads CASSFSGSPAGELFF. The CDR3 DNA is TGTGCCAGCAGCTTTAGCGGGAGTCCAGCCGGGGAGCTGTTTTTT.

The chain combines TRBV30 with TRBJ2-7, with TRBD1 identical over 7 bases. Per germline, CDR1 GTSNPN and CDR2 SVGIG (reference sequence). The CDR3 totals 12 residues. Trimming cost V 4 bases and J 3 bases; bases outside gene matches: 3. CDR3 sequence reads: CAWKTGNYEQYF. The CDR3 nucleotides are TGTGCCTGGAAGACAGGGAACTACGAGCAGTACTTC.

The chain uses TRBV6-5 and TRBJ2-4; tentatively, D is TRBD1 (6 bases). The CDR3 length is 15 residues. CDR1 MNHEY and CDR2 SVGAGI come from the germline V gene. V dropped 4 bases and J dropped 0 bases, with 10 bases sitting between them. The CDR3 DNA reads as TGTGCCAGCAGTTCGACAGGAGTAGCCAAAAACATTCAGTACTTC. Translating it yields CASSSTGVAKNIQYF.

The CDR3 sequence: CASSSEQGGYGYTF. As DNA, the CDR3 is TGCGCCAGCAGCTCTGAACAGGGAGGTTATGGCTACACCTTC. The V gene is TRBV5-1, the J gene TRBJ1-2; D might be TRBD1 (6 bases). Deletions cut 3 bases from V and 5 bases from J, with 14 bases between. The CDR3 length is 14 residues. CDR1 SGHRS and CDR2 YFSETQ come from the germline V gene. The full variable domain, completed using reference TRBV5-1 and TRBJ1-2, is KAGVTQTPRYLIKTRGQQVTLSCSPISGHRSVSWYQQTPGQGLQFLFEYFSETQRNKGNFPGRFSGRQFSNSRSEMNVSTLELGDSALYLCASSSEQGGYGYTFGSGTRLTVV.

The chain employs TRBV5-6 and TRBJ1-2, with D hard to call. CDR3 length: 14 residues. Per germline, CDR1 SGHDT and CDR2 YYEEEE. V was trimmed by 2 bases and J by 0 bases, leaving 8 bases between them. In DNA form, the CDR3 reads TGTGCCAGCAGCTTAGGTACATCTAACTATGGCTACACCTTC. It translates to CASSLGTSNYGYTF. Looking up the rest from reference TRBV5-6 and TRBJ1-2 gives the full variable domain: DAGVTQSPTHLIKTRGQQVTLRCSPKSGHDTVSWYQQALGQGPQFIFQYYEEEERQRGNFPDRFSGHQFPNYSSELNVNALLLGDSALYLCASSLGTSNYGYTFGSGTRLTVV.

This chain joins TRBV5-5 and TRBJ2-7; no clear D. This CDR3 comprises 14 residues. CDR1 is SGHKS and CDR2 is YYEKEE in the germline V gene (reference sequence). V dropped 0 bases and J dropped 3 bases, with 10 bases sitting between them. The CDR3 DNA follows: TGTGCCAGCAGCTTGGAGGGCAGTAACTACGAGCAGTACTTC. This translates into CASSLEGSNYEQYF.

CDR3 residues: CASSDPRVGILNYGYTF. Written as DNA, the CDR3 is TGTGCCAGCAGTGACCCCAGGGTGGGGATATTAAACTATGGCTACACCTTC. This rearrangement joins TRBV2 to TRBJ1-2; D perhaps matches TRBD1 (5 bases). Trimming took 3 bases from V and 2 from J, leaving 19 bases between them. Germline CDR1 SNHLY, CDR2 FYNNEI. The CDR3 is 17 residues long.

The chain has TRBV5-1 and TRBJ2-3; D gene unclear. Germline V lookup: CDR1 SGHRS, CDR2 YFSETQ. The CDR3 is 10 residues long. V shed 4 bases and J shed 5 bases, with 2 bases lying between them. The CDR3 sequence is CASSGDTQYF. Written as DNA, the CDR3 is TGCGCCAGCAGCGGAGATACGCAGTATTTT.